This TCR beta chain came from a study of Ad26.COV2.S vaccination and SARS-CoV-2 variants (dated by TCRdb to about 2021). Context from the whole study: Donors in the vaccine arm were drawn from COV1001, a multicentre, randomized, double-blind, placebo-controlled phase I-IIa trial testing Ad26.COV2.S in healthy adults. Trial participants were randomized into five groups of five, in which low-dose or high-dose Ad26.COV2.S was given once or twice, or placebo was given on both occasions. A total of roughly 32 samples were included in the TCR-sequenced set, comprising around 19 Ad26.COV2.S vaccine recipients, 5 placebo recipients and 8 SARS-CoV-2 convalescent individuals. Investigators remained blinded to trial group allocation during experiments and outcome assessment. TCRbeta repertoire sequencing was used to assess the specificity and breadth of SARS-CoV-2-reactive T cell receptors after Ad26.COV2.S vaccination. Ad26.COV2.S was administered intramuscularly at a dose of 5x10^10 or 1x10^11 viral particles, either as one shot or as two shots given 56 days apart. What the authors observed across the whole study: Spike-specific TCR breadth was higher in Ad26.COV2.S recipients than in placebo recipients (P = 0.0014). Comparable non-spike TCR breadth was observed between vaccine and placebo recipients, consistent with only spike being contained in the vaccine. According to the authors, total T cell responses may have been underestimated by the TCR breadth and depth analyses. After vaccination, spike-specific CD8+ and CD4+ T cell responses were reported to show substantial breadth. The study was not powered for comparison of responses between vaccine doses or regimens.

Looking up the germline V gene (reference sequence) yields CDR1 GTSNPN and CDR2 SVGIG. V is shortened by 3 bases, J by 4 bases, and the region joining them spans 10 bases. From the cysteine through the phenylalanine, the CDR3 covers 13 amino acids. Only CDR3 DNA is held: 39 bases, read in frame from base 1. TCRbeta CDR3 regions were sequenced with the immunoSEQ Assay. After extraction, genomic DNA underwent amplification by bias-controlled multiplex PCR, followed by high-throughput sequencing. Under the source paper's analysis protocol: To quantify the absolute abundance of each unique TCRbeta CDR3 region, sequences were collapsed and filtered. T cell fraction was estimated by normalization of TCRbeta template counts to usable DNA, with usable DNA being measured through amplification of reference genes present in all nucleated cells. Repertoire TCRs were annotated as SARS-CoV-2-specific when V gene, CDR3 amino acid sequence and J gene were exactly matched to a known reactive TCR set. MIRA supplied the reference SARS-CoV-2 TCR set, which was filtered for enrichment in COVID-19-positive ImmuneCODE repertoires so that public or cross-reactive TCRs were removed. Drawing on the MIRA antigens, annotated TCRs were analysed further at the level of specific ORF or position within ORF. Breadth was defined as the number of annotated unique rearrangements divided by the total number of unique productive rearrangements, and depth was defined as the summed frequency of the annotated unique rearrangements. Two-sided Wilcoxon rank-sum tests were used to compare TCR breadth between groups. In TCRdb, the immuneACCESS table is reduced to in-frame sequences with V and J assigned. These tables do not hold every clone; where another copy was compared, an unresolved V gene accounts for under half, and the others remain unexplained. V and J calls and clone size are copied from that table; D and trimming were computed from the DNA. The sample has some 340,000 clones on record, 85% to 90% of them singletons. Around 2% of the sample goes to the ten largest clones.

The sample's treatment or condition label, in plain terms: some 20 received Ad26.COV2.S at low or high dose, single or two shots; roughly five received placebo; per-sample allocation not given. Repertoires of vaccine and placebo recipients were sequenced from samples collected on day 63 after the first injection. Cohort 1b enrolled about 25 adults aged 18-55 years at a single site in Boston, USA, between 29 July and 7 August 2020. Ad26.COV2.S consisted of a replication-incompetent adenovirus type 26 vector by which a prefusion-stabilized SARS-CoV-2 spike protein from the original Wuhan strain was expressed. As to this clone: Its antigen is currently not known. The input lacks base qualities; no much larger clone sits a single base away.

This sequence was found in a person aged 18-65 years who received the Ad26.COV2.S COVID-19 vaccine or a placebo. This chain joins TRBV30 to TRBJ1-5; the D gene lacks a confident call. The material was peripheral blood, obtained in a trial of Ad26.COV2.S vaccine versus placebo. The bases read TGTGCCTGGAGCCACAAAGGTAATCAGCCCCAGCATTTT. It specifies CAWSHKGNQPQHF.